Each of the 15 T cell receptor beta chains below was sequenced from the same sample in a study of blood T cell repertoires in COVID-19. TCRdb's table, derived via immunoSEQ multiplex PCR, lists solely in-frame clones and lacks some. This sample yields roughly 190,000 clones, of which nearly 90% are seen a single time; 20% to 25% belongs to the top ten. The sample was peripheral blood. Every receptor here comes from a man aged 55-75 years with active or convalescent COVID-19.

The V and J genes are TRBV6-2 or TRBV6-3 and TRBJ2-7, with 9 bases identical to TRBD1. The V segment lost 2 bases and the J segment 1 base; nucleotides outside the gene matches: 3. This CDR3 region has 15 residues. The germline V gene encodes CDR1 MNHEY and CDR2 SVGEGT. The CDR3 nucleotides are TGTGCCAGCAGTTACGAGGGGACAGGGTCCTACGAGCAGTACTTC. It codes for CASSYEGTGSYEQYF.

This chain connects TRBV6-5 to TRBJ1-4, with a weak D call TRBD1 (5 bases). The V end lost 4 bases, the J end lost 8 bases, and 14 bases lay between the germline ends. Germline values: CDR1 MNHEY, CDR2 SVGAGI. There are 14 residues in the CDR3. The CDR3 DNA reads as TGTGCCAGCAGTTTCGGGGGTATGAGCGAAAAACTGTTTTTT. Amino acids: CASSFGGMSEKLFF.

The V gene is TRBV2, the J gene TRBJ2-1, with 9 bases lining up with TRBD2. From germline, CDR1 is SNHLY and CDR2 FYNNEI. Trimming took 5 bases from V and 9 from J; bases not matched to a gene: 11. The CDR3 extends over 15 amino acids. Here the CDR3 reads CASSFQGLAIGEQFF. For the CDR3, the DNA is TGTGCCAGCAGTTTCCAAGGACTAGCGATCGGTGAGCAGTTCTTC.

The sample holds one count of this clone. The chain couples TRBV7-9 to TRBJ1-2; 8 bases are shared with TRBD1. With V trimmed by 5 bases and J by 5 bases, 10 bases remained unmatched. CDR3 length: 15 amino acids. Germline lookup yields CDR1 SEHNR and CDR2 FQNEAQ (reference sequence). In DNA form, the CDR3 reads TGTGCCAGCAGCATAACAGGGGGGTACTCTTATGGCTACACCTTC. It is translated as CASSITGGYSYGYTF.

This clone was counted once. The chain recombines TRBV3-1 (or the pseudogene TRBV3-2) with TRBJ1-2; 7 bases are shared with TRBD1. The CDR3 totals 14 residues. The V gene end was trimmed by 2 bases and the J gene end by 6 bases; junction bases not matched to a gene: 6. Germline V gives CDR1 LGHDT, CDR2 YNNKEL (reference sequence). CDR3 DNA sequence: TGTGCCAGCAGCCAAACACAGGGGAGGAATGGCTACACCTTC. It is translated as CASSQTQGRNGYTF.

The chain employs TRBV5-1 and TRBJ2-2; 11 positions agree with TRBD1. J lost 4 bases, V lost 4 bases, and 9 bases had no gene match. The CDR3 is made up of 17 amino acids. Germline V gene data show CDR1 as SGHRS and CDR2 as YFSETQ. CDR3 nucleotide sequence: TGCGCCAGCAGCGGAACCTCCGGGACAGGGGGCACCGGGGAGCTGTTTTTT. Its protein product is CASSGTSGTGGTGELFF.

This clone was observed a single time. This sequence joins TRBV9 and TRBJ1-1; D not certain. Germline V lookup: CDR1 SGDLS, CDR2 YYNGEE. The CDR3 contains 13 residues. Deletions cut 1 base from V and 2 bases from J, with 6 bases between. This chain's CDR3 is CASSVLFNTEAFF. The CDR3 DNA reads TGTGCCAGCAGCGTACTATTCAACACTGAAGCTTTCTTT. Based on the CDR3 plus reference TRBV9 and TRBJ1-1, the full variable domain is DSGVTQTPKHLITATGQRVTLRCSPRSGDLSVYWYQQSLDQGLQFLIQYYNGEERAKGNILERFSAQQFPDLHSELNLSSLELGDSALYFCASSVLFNTEAFFGQGTRLTVV.

This chain uses TRBV6-6 with TRBJ2-5, with 10 nucleotides matching TRBD1. Germline V gives CDR1 MNHNY, CDR2 SVGAGI (reference sequence). With V trimmed by 6 bases and J by 4 bases, 5 bases remained unmatched. The CDR3 covers 14 residues. The CDR3 loop reads CASSLGQGIETQYF. The CDR3 coding sequence is TGTGCCAGCAGCCTGGGACAGGGGATAGAGACCCAGTACTTC.

The chain employs TRBV2 and TRBJ2-5, with 10 bases matching TRBD1. The CDR3 contains 15 residues. V lost 3 bases to trimming and J lost 3 bases; unmatched junction nucleotides: 4. The germline CDR1 and CDR2 sequences are SNHLY and FYNNEI. The CDR3 loop is CASSDPGTGEETQYF. CDR3 nucleotides: TGTGCCAGCAGTGACCCAGGGACAGGGGAAGAGACCCAGTACTTC.

The chain combines TRBV2 with TRBJ1-5; possible D gene TRBD1, 5 bases. The CDR3 has 18 amino acids. The V gene lost 0 bases and the J gene lost 0 bases, with 15 bases spanning the gap. Germline CDR1 and CDR2: SNHLY and FYNNEI. The CDR3, as DNA: TGTGCCAGCAGTGAAGCCAACAGGCGGTTAATTAGCAATCAGCCCCAGCATTTT. Amino acid sequence: CASSEANRRLISNQPQHF.

The chain joins TRBV2 to TRBJ2-7; D unclear. This CDR3 is 15 amino acids long. The V end was cut by 6 bases, the J end by 0 bases, with 15 bases between. Germline V gene data show CDR1 as SNHLY and CDR2 as FYNNEI. The CDR3 DNA reads as TGTGCCAGCAGCCCTCCGGCGGCCGTCTCCTACGAGCAGTACTTC. Residues: CASSPPAAVSYEQYF.

The chain couples TRBV7-7 to TRBJ1-6; 7 nucleotides line up with TRBD1. V trimming: 5 bases; J trimming: 5 bases; junction bases outside the gene matches: 9. Germline values: CDR1 SSHAT, CDR2 FNYEAQ (reference sequence). The CDR3 runs to 16 residues. CDR3 coding DNA: TGTGCCAGCAGCGGTCGACAGGGACCAGATAATTCACCCCTCCACTTT. This encodes CASSGRQGPDNSPLHF.

The gene calls are TRBV19 and TRBJ1-3, with D perhaps matching TRBD1 (5 bases). Germline V gives CDR1 LNHDA, CDR2 SQIVND (reference sequence). The CDR3 extends over 14 amino acids. Trimming pared 7 bases from V and 0 bases from J, leaving 10 bases between. CDR3 nucleotide sequence: TGTGCCAGTACGGACACCAACTCTGGAAACACCATATATTTT. Translation gives CASTDTNSGNTIYF.

The rearrangement joins TRBV20-1 to TRBJ1-2; perhaps TRBD1 as D (5 bases). CDR1 is DFQATT and CDR2 is SNEGSKA in the germline V gene (reference sequence). The CDR3 runs 14 residues. The V end lost 6 bases, the J end lost 0 bases, and 14 bases lay between the germline ends. CDR3 nucleotides: TGCAGTGCAAGTACAGGCGCCTCTAACTATGGCTACACCTTC. Its translation is CSASTGASNYGYTF.

V and J are TRBV29-1 and TRBJ2-1; the D gene is possibly TRBD2 (5 bases). Trimming removed 4 bases from V and 5 bases from J, with 12 bases in between. CDR3 size: 13 residues. In germline, CDR1 is SQVTM, CDR2 ANQGSEA. For the CDR3, the DNA is TGCAGCGTTGTCCGGGGATTCAACAATGAGCAGTTCTTC. Translated: CSVVRGFNNEQFF.